The source of this T cell receptor (beta chain) is a study of T cell changes during pregnancy in multiple sclerosis. Here immunoSEQ multiplex PCR was the method, and the copy in TCRdb shows in-frame clones only, minus some. The table has fewer than 70,000 clones, just under 90% seen once. V trimming: 6 bases; J trimming: 3 bases; junction bases outside the gene matches: 8. Germline V gives CDR1 SQVTM, CDR2 ANQGSEA. The CDR3 loop spans 13 amino acids. The clonotype originates from a human donor whose cells served as feeder cells for cultures in a pregnancy study. Sequenced: peripheral blood from another person, used as feeder cells. V usage is TRBV29-1 and J usage is TRBJ2-7; 7 bases line up with TRBD1. The CDR3 nucleotides read TGCAGCGTGCCCGGGACAGCCCACTACGAGCAGTACTTC. Amino acids: CSVPGTAHYEQYF.